The rows below give T cell receptor beta chains drawn from one sample of a study of T cell responses to AZD1222 COVID-19 vaccine. Profiling relied on immunoSEQ multiplex PCR, and the TCRdb table lists in-frame clones only, not all of them. The sample yields 120,000 to 150,000 clones, roughly nine tenths seen once. Source: peripheral blood, taken 28 days after the second AZD1222 dose. The source of these receptors is an adult who received the AZD1222 COVID-19 vaccine. Each CDR3 is given with its conserved first and last residue. Fields, in order: clone size, J gene, V gene, D gene, CDR3 protein, CDR3 DNA. A D gene is named only where the DNA matches it firmly. Clone sizes are given selectively: once, few, many, or a class where the clone is expanded.

.	TRBJ2-7	TRBV28	.	CASSLPLPPYEQYF	TGTGCCAGCAGCCTCCCCCTCCCGCCCTACGAGCAGTACTTC
.	TRBJ2-1	TRBV30	.	CAWSVARYNEQFF	TGTGCCTGGAGTGTAGCCCGCTACAATGAGCAGTTCTTC
.	TRBJ2-5	TRBV7-4	.	CASSTKAPSVQETQYF	TGTGCCAGCAGTACTAAAGCGCCTAGCGTCCAAGAGACCCAGTACTTC
.	TRBJ1-2	TRBV28	.	CASRGSYWGYTF	TGTGCCAGCAGAGGGTCCTACTGGGGCTACACCTTC
.	TRBJ1-1	TRBV28	TRBD1	CASSLFGDRAYGEAFF	TGTGCCAGCAGTTTATTCGGGGACAGGGCGTACGGTGAAGCTTTCTTT
.	TRBJ1-5	TRBV6-2/TRBV6-3	.	CASSLLNQPQHF	TGTGCCAGCAGTCTGCTCAATCAGCCCCAGCATTTT
.	TRBJ2-5	TRBV24-1	TRBD2	CATGDSGTSGTETQYF	TGTGCCACCGGGGACTCCGGGACTAGCGGGACAGAGACCCAGTACTTC
.	TRBJ2-7	TRBV28	TRBD2	CASSLAGGLAEQYF	TGTGCCAGCAGTCTAGCGGGAGGGTTGGCCGAGCAGTACTTC
.	TRBJ1-2	TRBV3-1/TRBV3-2	.	CASSPTGTMDGYTF	TGTGCCAGCAGCCCCACAGGGACCATGGATGGCTACACCTTC
.	TRBJ2-1	TRBV2	.	CASSGHNEQFF	TGTGCCAGCAGTGGGCACAATGAGCAGTTCTTC
.	TRBJ2-1	TRBV3-1/TRBV3-2	.	CASSRGGTDNEQFF	TGTGCCAGCAGCCGGGGGGGCACCGACAATGAGCAGTTCTTC
.	TRBJ2-1	TRBV6-2/TRBV6-3	TRBD2	CASSDGTSGVSSYNEQFF	TGTGCCAGCAGTGACGGGACTAGCGGGGTGAGCTCCTACAATGAGCAGTTCTTC
.	TRBJ2-1	TRBV6-5	TRBD1	CASSSYRGVYNEQFF	TGTGCCAGCAGCTCCTACAGGGGAGTCTACAATGAGCAGTTCTTC
.	TRBJ2-7	TRBV9	.	CASSVGPISSYEQYF	TGTGCCAGCAGCGTAGGGCCCATCTCGTCCTACGAGCAGTACTTC
few	TRBJ2-1	TRBV5-4	TRBD1	CASSLEGRGWHEQFF	TGTGCCAGCAGCTTGGAGGGCAGGGGGTGGCATGAGCAGTTCTTC
.	TRBJ2-6	TRBV2	.	CASSETGTGANVLTF	TGTGCCAGCAGTGAAACGGGGACTGGGGCCAACGTCCTGACTTTC
.	TRBJ2-3	TRBV9	TRBD2	CASSVVGGSTDTQYF	TGTGCCAGCAGCGTAGTTGGCGGGAGTACAGATACGCAGTATTTT
.	TRBJ1-2	TRBV19	.	CASSKSRTRPLGGYTF	TGTGCCAGTAGTAAATCCCGGACGCGGCCCTTAGGAGGCTACACCTTC
.	TRBJ2-1	TRBV7-9	.	CASSLGEGVWDEQFF	TGTGCCAGCAGCCTCGGAGAGGGAGTTTGGGATGAGCAGTTCTTC
.	TRBJ1-5	TRBV28	TRBD1	CASSLTGVSQPQHF	TGTGCCAGCAGTTTGACAGGGGTTAGTCAGCCCCAGCATTTT
.	TRBJ2-3	TRBV30	TRBD1	CASTGGYTDTQYF	TGTGCCTCCACAGGGGGATACACAGATACGCAGTATTTT
.	TRBJ2-1	TRBV5-1	TRBD1	CASSNYRGPYNEQFF	TGCGCCAGCAGCAATTACAGGGGCCCCTACAATGAGCAGTTCTTC
.	TRBJ2-7	TRBV2	.	CASWGSGSESSYEQYF	TGTGCCAGCTGGGGGTCGGGTAGCGAGAGCTCCTACGAGCAGTACTTC
.	TRBJ1-4	TRBV5-6	.	CASSLGAGGNKKLFF	TGTGCCAGCAGCTTGGGGGCCGGTGGGAACAAAAAACTGTTTTTT
.	TRBJ2-7	TRBV4-1	.	CASSQIPYEQYF	TGCGCCAGCAGCCAGATTCCCTACGAGCAGTACTTC
few	TRBJ2-3	TRBV5-1	TRBD2	CASSLGTSGSTDTQYF	TGCGCCAGCAGCTTGGGGACTAGCGGGAGCACAGATACGCAGTATTTT
.	TRBJ1-5	TRBV19	TRBD1	CASSPTGAHQPQHF	TGTGCCAGTAGCCCGACAGGGGCGCACCAGCCCCAGCATTTT
once	TRBJ1-5	TRBV27	.	CASSFAGASNQPQHF	TGTGCCAGCAGTTTTGCAGGGGCCAGCAATCAGCCCCAGCATTTT
.	TRBJ1-1	TRBV18	.	CASSPGGTTEAFF	TGTGCCAGCTCACCTGGCGGAACTACTGAAGCTTTCTTT
.	TRBJ2-1	TRBV19	.	CASTTNQGFYNEQFF	TGTGCCAGTACCACTAACCAGGGTTTCTACAATGAGCAGTTCTTC
.	TRBJ2-5	TRBV5-4	TRBD2	CASSSSGRRSETQYF	TGTGCCAGCAGCTCTAGCGGGCGCCGGAGCGAGACCCAGTACTTC
.	TRBJ2-7	TRBV7-9	.	CASSPDLPYEQYF	TGTGCCAGCAGCCCCGACTTACCCTACGAGCAGTACTTC
once	TRBJ2-5	TRBV4-1	.	CASSRAREETQYF	TGCGCCAGCAGCCGAGCACGGGAAGAGACCCAGTACTTC
once	TRBJ2-1	TRBV18	.	CASSPLGQNNEQFF	TGTGCCAGCTCACCTCTGGGACAAAACAATGAGCAGTTCTTC
.	TRBJ1-2	TRBV4-3	.	CASSQETEVYGYTF	TGCGCCAGCAGCCAAGAAACAGAAGTCTATGGCTACACCTTC
.	TRBJ1-5	TRBV20-1	.	CSASQPTTTKSNQPQHF	TGCAGTGCTAGTCAACCTACTACAACTAAGAGCAATCAGCCCCAGCATTTT
.	TRBJ2-7	TRBV4-3	TRBD1	CASSQERDRGFGYEQYF	TGCGCCAGCAGCCAAGAAAGGGACAGGGGTTTCGGGTACGAGCAGTACTTC
.	TRBJ2-3	TRBV9	.	CASSVGRVVADTQYF	TGTGCCAGCAGCGTAGGTCGGGTAGTCGCAGATACGCAGTATTTT
.	TRBJ1-6	TRBV11-2	.	CASSLSAGTSSYNSPLHF	TGTGCCAGCAGCTTATCGGCAGGCACAAGCTCCTATAATTCACCCCTCCACTTT
.	TRBJ1-2	TRBV28	.	CASSLSFSDQEGHGYTF	TGTGCCAGCAGTTTGTCCTTTTCGGACCAAGAAGGACATGGCTACACCTTC
.	TRBJ1-3	TRBV4-2	.	CASSQAGPGFGNTIYF	TGTGCCAGCAGCCAAGCCGGTCCAGGGTTTGGAAACACCATATATTTT
.	TRBJ1-1	TRBV7-2	.	CASSLNPGRNTEAFF	TGTGCCAGCAGCTTAAACCCAGGGAGGAACACTGAAGCTTTCTTT
.	TRBJ1-5	TRBV30	.	CAWSKGTNQPQHF	TGTGCCTGGAGTAAGGGGACTAATCAGCCCCAGCATTTT
.	TRBJ2-5	TRBV19	TRBD1	CASSLGGQGNQETQYF	TGTGCCAGTAGTCTTGGGGGACAGGGGAACCAAGAGACCCAGTACTTC
.	TRBJ2-1	TRBV4-3	.	CASSQARVLSYNEQFF	TGCGCCAGCAGCCAAGCACGGGTCCTCTCCTACAATGAGCAGTTCTTC
.	TRBJ2-7	TRBV5-1	TRBD1	CASSLSQGIYEQYF	TGCGCCAGCAGCCTGTCACAGGGGATCTACGAGCAGTACTTC
.	TRBJ2-1	TRBV4-1	TRBD2	CASSQEPLAVDNEQFF	TGCGCCAGCAGCCAAGAACCCCTAGCGGTTGACAATGAGCAGTTCTTC
.	TRBJ1-1	TRBV3-1/TRBV3-2	TRBD1	CASSPTGMNTEAFF	TGTGCCAGCAGCCCGACAGGGATGAACACTGAAGCTTTCTTT